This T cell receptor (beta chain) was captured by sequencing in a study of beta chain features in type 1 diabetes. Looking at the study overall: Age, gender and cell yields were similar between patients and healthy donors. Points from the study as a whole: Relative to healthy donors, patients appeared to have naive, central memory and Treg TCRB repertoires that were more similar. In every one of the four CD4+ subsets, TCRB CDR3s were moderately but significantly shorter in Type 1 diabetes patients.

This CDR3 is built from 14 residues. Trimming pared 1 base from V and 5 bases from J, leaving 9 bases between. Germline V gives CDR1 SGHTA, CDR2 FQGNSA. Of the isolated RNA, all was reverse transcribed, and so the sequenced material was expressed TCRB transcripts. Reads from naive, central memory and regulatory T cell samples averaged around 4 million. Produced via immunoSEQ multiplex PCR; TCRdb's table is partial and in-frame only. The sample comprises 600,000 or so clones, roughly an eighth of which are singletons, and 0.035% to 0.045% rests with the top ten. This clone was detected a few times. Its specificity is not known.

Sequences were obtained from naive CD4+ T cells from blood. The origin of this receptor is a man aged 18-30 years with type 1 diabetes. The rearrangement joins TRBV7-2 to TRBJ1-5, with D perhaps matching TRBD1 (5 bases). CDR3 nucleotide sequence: TGTGCCAGCAGCTTAGGGGTGGGGGATCAGCCCCAGCATTTT. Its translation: CASSLGVGDQPQHF.